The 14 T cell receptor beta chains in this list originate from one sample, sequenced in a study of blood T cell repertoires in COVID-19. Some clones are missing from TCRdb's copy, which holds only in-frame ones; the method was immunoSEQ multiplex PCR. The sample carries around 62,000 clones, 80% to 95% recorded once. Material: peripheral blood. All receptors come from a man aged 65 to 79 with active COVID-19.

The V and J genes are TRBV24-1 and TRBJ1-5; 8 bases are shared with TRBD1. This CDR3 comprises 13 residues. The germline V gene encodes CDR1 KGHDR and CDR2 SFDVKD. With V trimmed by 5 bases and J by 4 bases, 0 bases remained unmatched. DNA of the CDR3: TGTGCCACCAGTGGGACAGGGAATCAGCCCCAGCATTTT. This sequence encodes CATSGTGNQPQHF.

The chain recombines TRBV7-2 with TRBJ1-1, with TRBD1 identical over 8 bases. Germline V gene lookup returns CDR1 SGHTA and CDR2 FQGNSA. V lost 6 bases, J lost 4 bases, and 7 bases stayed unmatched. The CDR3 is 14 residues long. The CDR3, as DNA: TGTGCCAGCAGTCCAGGGGGCGGGGTCACTGAAGCTTTCTTT. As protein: CASSPGGGVTEAFF.

The CDR3 loop reads CASSSLAGTYHEQYF. CDR3 nucleotide sequence: TGTGCCAGCAGCTCGCTAGCGGGGACCTATCACGAGCAGTACTTC. This chain uses TRBV3-1 (or the pseudogene TRBV3-2) with TRBJ2-7; 9 nucleotides agree with TRBD2. Germline loops: CDR1 LGHDT, CDR2 YNNKEL (reference sequence). The CDR3 extends over 15 amino acids. Trimming removed 5 bases from V and 5 bases from J; junction bases left unmatched: 10.

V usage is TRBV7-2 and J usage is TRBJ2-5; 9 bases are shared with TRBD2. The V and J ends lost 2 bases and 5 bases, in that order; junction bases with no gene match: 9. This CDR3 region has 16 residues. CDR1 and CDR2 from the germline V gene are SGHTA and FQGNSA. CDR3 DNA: TGTGCCAGCAGCTTACGTGGCCTAGCGGGGATGGAGACCCAGTACTTC. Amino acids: CASSLRGLAGMETQYF.

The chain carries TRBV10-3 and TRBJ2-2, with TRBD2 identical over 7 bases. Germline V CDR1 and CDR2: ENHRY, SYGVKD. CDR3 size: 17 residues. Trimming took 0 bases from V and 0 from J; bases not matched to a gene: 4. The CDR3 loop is CAISESLSGANTGELFF. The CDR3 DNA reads TGTGCCATCAGTGAGTCGCTAAGCGGGGCGAACACCGGGGAGCTGTTTTTT.

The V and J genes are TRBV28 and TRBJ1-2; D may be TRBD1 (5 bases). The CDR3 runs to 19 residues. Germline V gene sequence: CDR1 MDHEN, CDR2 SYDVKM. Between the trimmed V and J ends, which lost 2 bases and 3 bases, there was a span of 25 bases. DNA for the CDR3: TGTGCCAGCAGTTTAGTTACCGCAGTTGGGGGGGTACAGGACTATGGCTACACCTTC. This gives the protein CASSLVTAVGGVQDYGYTF.

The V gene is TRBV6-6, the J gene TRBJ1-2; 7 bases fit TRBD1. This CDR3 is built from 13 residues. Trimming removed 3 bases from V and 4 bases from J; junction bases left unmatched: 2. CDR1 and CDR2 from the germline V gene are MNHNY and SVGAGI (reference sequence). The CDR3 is CASSYHRGYGYTF. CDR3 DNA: TGTGCCAGCAGTTATCACAGGGGCTATGGCTACACCTTC.

As DNA, the CDR3 is TGTGCCAGCAGCCAAGATTGGGGACAGGGGCCAACTAATGAAAAACTGTTTTTT. Amino acids: CASSQDWGQGPTNEKLFF. The J gene is TRBJ1-4, the V gene TRBV3-1 (or the pseudogene TRBV3-2); TRBD1 matches 10 bases. J lost 0 bases, V lost 0 bases, and 4 bases had no gene match. Germline V gives CDR1 LGHDT, CDR2 YNNKEL (reference sequence). The CDR3 is 18 residues long.

The CDR3, as DNA: TGTGCCAGTACCAGGGCGGGGCAGCCCCAGCATTTT. It yields the protein CASTRAGQPQHF. The chain combines TRBV19 with TRBJ1-5; possible D gene TRBD1, 5 bases. The CDR3 contains 12 residues. Germline assignment: CDR1 LNHDA and CDR2 SQIVND (reference sequence). V was pared by 7 bases and J by 7 bases, with 11 bases between. The full variable domain, in which reference TRBV19 and TRBJ1-5 provide the parts outside the CDR3, is DGGITQSPKYLFRKEGQNVTLSCEQNLNHDAMYWYRQDPGQGLRLIYYSQIVNDFQKGDIAEGYSVSREKKESFPLTVTSAQKNPTAFYLCASTRAGQPQHFGDGTRLSIL.

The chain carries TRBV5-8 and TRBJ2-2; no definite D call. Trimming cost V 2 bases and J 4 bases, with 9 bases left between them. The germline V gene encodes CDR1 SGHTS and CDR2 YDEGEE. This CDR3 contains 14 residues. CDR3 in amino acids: CASSFELRTGELFF. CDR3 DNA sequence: TGTGCCAGCAGCTTCGAACTTCGCACCGGGGAGCTGTTTTTT.

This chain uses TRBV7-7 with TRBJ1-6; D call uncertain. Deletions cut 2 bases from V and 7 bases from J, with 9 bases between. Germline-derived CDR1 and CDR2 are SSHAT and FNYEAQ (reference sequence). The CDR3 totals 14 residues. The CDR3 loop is CASSLNSVNSPLHF. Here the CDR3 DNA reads TGTGCCAGCAGCTTAAATTCGGTGAATTCACCCCTCCACTTT.

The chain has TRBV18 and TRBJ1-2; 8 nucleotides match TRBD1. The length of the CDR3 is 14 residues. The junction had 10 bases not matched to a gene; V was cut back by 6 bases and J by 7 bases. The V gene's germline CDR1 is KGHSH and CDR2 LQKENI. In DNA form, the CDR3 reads TGTGCCAGCTCCCTTGGACAGGGCCTTCGTGGCTACACCTTC. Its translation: CASSLGQGLRGYTF.

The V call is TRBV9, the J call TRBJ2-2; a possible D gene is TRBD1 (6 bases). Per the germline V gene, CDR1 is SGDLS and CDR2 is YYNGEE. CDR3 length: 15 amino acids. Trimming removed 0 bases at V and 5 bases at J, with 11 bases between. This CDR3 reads CASSVGVDRTGELFF. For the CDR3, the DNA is TGTGCCAGCAGCGTAGGGGTAGACAGGACCGGGGAGCTGTTTTTT.

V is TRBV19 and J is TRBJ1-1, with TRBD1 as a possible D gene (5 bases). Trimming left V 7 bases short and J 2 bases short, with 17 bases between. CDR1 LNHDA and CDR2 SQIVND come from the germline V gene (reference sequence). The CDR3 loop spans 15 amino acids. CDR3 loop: CASNYGRGLNTEAFF. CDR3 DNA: TGTGCCAGTAACTATGGGCGGGGGTTAAACACTGAAGCTTTCTTT.